The sequence of this T cell receptor beta chain was determined in a study of T-cell reconstitution after alpha-beta-depleted transplantation in children. The library targeted TCRbeta and was prepared with unique molecular identifiers. TCRdb passed the PCR reads through MiXCR, listing each CDR3 protein once. The sample includes hundreds of thousands of distinct CDR3 sequences, over 9.5% of them seen just once. The CDR3 sequence is 15 residues long. V was clipped by 6 bases and J by 1 base; unmatched bases: 7. From germline, CDR1 is KGHDR and CDR2 SFDVKD. The rearrangement uses TRBV24-1 and TRBJ2-5; TRBD1 agrees at 7 bases. The sample here was PBMCs from the stem cell graft donor, taken from the stem cell graft. This TCR derives from a human donor who donated a stem cell graft to a child with acute myeloid leukemia. CDR3 in DNA: TGTGCCACCAGTTCCGGGACAGAGTTCCAAGAGACCCAGTACTTC. Its protein product is CATSSGTEFQETQYF.